These 20 T cell receptor beta chains were sequenced from one sample in a study of beta chain features in type 1 diabetes. The sequenced template was cDNA made from the entire isolated RNA. The repertoire was sequenced with immunoSEQ multiplex PCR; TCRdb's copy has only in-frame clones and lacks some. The sample has about 220,000 clones; 11% are singletons. Sequenced input: central memory CD4+ T cells from blood. The receptors were gathered from a man in his late teens or twenties in good health.

The V gene is TRBV30, the J gene TRBJ2-5, with a possible D match to TRBD1 (6 bases). Germline V gene data show CDR1 as GTSNPN and CDR2 as SVGIG (reference sequence). The CDR3 spans 13 residues. Trimming took 4 bases from V and 4 from J, leaving 13 bases between them. The CDR3 DNA reads TGTGCCTGGACCAGGGGAGATGGAGAGACCCAGTACTTC. Residues: CAWTRGDGETQYF.

This clone was counted only a few times. The CDR3 sequence: CASSPGGASLEGNEQFF. CDR3 sequence (DNA): TGTGCCAGCAGCCCAGGAGGGGCTAGTCTTGAGGGCAATGAGCAGTTCTTC. This rearrangement joins TRBV9 to TRBJ2-1; possible D gene TRBD2, 6 bases. The CDR3 runs 17 residues. CDR1 is SGDLS, CDR2 YYNGEE, per germline. Deletions cut 4 bases from V and 6 bases from J, with 23 bases between.

The chain is built from TRBV6-4 and TRBJ2-1, with D possibly matching TRBD2 (6 bases). This CDR3 has 17 amino acids. Trimming took off 3 bases at V and 6 bases at J, with 21 bases between the two ends. Germline-derived CDR1 and CDR2 are MRHNA and SNTAGT. The CDR3 coding sequence is TGTGCCAGCAGTGAGGGGCTTGTGAATGGAGGGAGCAATGAGCAGTTCTTC. Translating it yields CASSEGLVNGGSNEQFF.

There are a few counts of this clone. V gene TRBV4-2 combines with J gene TRBJ2-4, with D maybe TRBD2 (5 bases). Germline values: CDR1 LGHNA, CDR2 YNFKEQ. The CDR3 is 18 amino acids. V lost 0 bases and J 1 base, leaving 16 bases between the germline ends. The CDR3 region is CASSQDNDSGMAKNIQYF. The CDR3 DNA is TGTGCCAGCAGCCAAGACAACGACTCGGGGATGGCCAAAAACATTCAGTACTTC.

This clone has only a few counts. A far larger clone is a single base away, which makes a read error likely. Other DNA sequences in this specimen translate into the identical CDR3. V and J are TRBV2 and TRBJ1-2; D may be TRBD1 (5 bases). CDR1 SNHLY and CDR2 FYNNEI come from the germline V gene. Trimming stripped 5 bases from V and 8 bases from J, with 12 bases between. CDR3 length equals 12 residues. CDR3 DNA: TGTGCCAGCAGTCAGGGAGGCGGGGGCTACACCTTC. This codes for CASSQGGGGYTF.

V is TRBV6-6 and J is TRBJ2-5; maybe TRBD1 (6 bases). Trimming shortened V by 6 bases and J by 0 bases, and 17 bases separated the two germline ends. The CDR3 is 16 residues long. Germline V gives CDR1 MNHNY, CDR2 SVGAGI (reference sequence). The CDR3 DNA reads as TGTGCCAGCAGCTCCCTTGGTAGGGGGAACCAAGAGACCCAGTACTTC. Translating gives CASSSLGRGNQETQYF.

This chain uses TRBV6-1 with TRBJ2-1; 9 nucleotides agree with TRBD2. The germline gives CDR1 MNHNS, CDR2 SASEGT. The CDR3 totals 14 residues. J lost 6 bases, V lost 6 bases, and 6 bases had no gene match. Written as DNA, the CDR3 is TGTGCCAGCAGCCGAGCGGGAGGAAGCAATGAGCAGTTCTTC. It specifies CASSRAGGSNEQFF.

This clone was counted ten times or more. V and J are TRBV5-1 and TRBJ2-7; perhaps D is TRBD1 or TRBD2 (5 bases each). The CDR3 totals 16 residues. V shed 0 bases and J shed 7 bases, with 20 bases lying between them. CDR1 SGHRS and CDR2 YFSETQ come from the germline V gene. This CDR3 reads CASSLEVGRVASEQYF. CDR3 nucleotides: TGCGCCAGCAGCTTGGAGGTTGGCAGGGTAGCGAGTGAGCAGTACTTC.

This clone was detected a few times. This chain joins TRBV5-4 and TRBJ2-1, with TRBD1 matching over 9 bases. This CDR3 has 16 amino acids. The germline V gene encodes CDR1 SGHNT and CDR2 YYREEE (reference sequence). V trimming: 2 bases; J trimming: 4 bases; junction bases outside the gene matches: 7. The CDR3 DNA follows: TGTGCCAGCAGCTTAAAGGACAGGGGCAAGTACAATGAGCAGTTCTTC. Protein product: CASSLKDRGKYNEQFF.

This clone was seen more than once but under ten times. The chain is built from TRBV7-8 and TRBJ2-4; tentatively, D is TRBD1 (5 bases). The germline V and J ends were trimmed by 1 base and 3 bases, with 19 bases remaining between them. Germline values: CDR1 SGHVS, CDR2 FQNEAQ. CDR3 length equals 18 residues. CDR3 sequence reads: CASSLVGAWDYGKNIQYF. For the CDR3, the DNA is TGTGCCAGCAGCTTAGTTGGGGCGTGGGATTATGGCAAAAACATTCAGTACTTC.

The sample holds a few counts of this clone. The chain carries TRBV15 and TRBJ2-7; 8 nucleotides match TRBD1. The germline V gene encodes CDR1 LNHNV and CDR2 YYDKDF (reference sequence). The CDR3 spans 14 residues. V lost 5 bases and J lost 2; bases outside the gene matches: 5. CDR3 protein: CATSLDRVAYEQYF. The CDR3 DNA reads TGTGCCACCAGCCTGGACAGGGTTGCCTACGAGCAGTACTTC.

V usage is TRBV6-6 and J usage is TRBJ1-2; unclear D gene. With 2 bases removed from V and 3 bases from J, the gap between germline ends came to 7 bases. The germline V gene encodes CDR1 MNHNY and CDR2 SVGAGI (reference sequence). This CDR3 is 13 amino acids long. CDR3 in amino acids: CASSYSPDYGYTF. CDR3 nucleotides: TGTGCCAGCAGTTACAGCCCCGACTATGGCTACACCTTC.

V gene TRBV7-8 combines with J gene TRBJ2-5; the match to TRBD1 covers 11 bases. V was clipped by 5 bases and J by 9 bases; unmatched bases: 8. Germline V lookup: CDR1 SGHVS, CDR2 FQNEAQ. The CDR3 contains 14 residues. CDR3: CASSQGQGVGSQYF. For the CDR3, the DNA is TGTGCCAGCAGCCAGGGACAGGGGGTCGGGTCCCAGTACTTC.

This clone has just a few counts. The chain couples TRBV5-1 to TRBJ2-7; no clear D gene. CDR3 size: 14 residues. The V gene lost 1 base and the J gene lost 3 bases, with 11 bases spanning the gap. From germline, CDR1 is SGHRS and CDR2 YFSETQ. CDR3 region: CASSLNIGFYEQYF. In DNA form, the CDR3 reads TGCGCCAGCAGCTTGAATATAGGGTTCTACGAGCAGTACTTC.

The count of this clone is one. V gene TRBV5-6 combines with J gene TRBJ2-7; TRBD2 matches at 7 bases. Germline CDR1 is SGHDT and CDR2 is YYEEEE. This CDR3 has 16 residues. With 1 base clipped from V and 3 bases from J, the junction kept 10 bases outside the gene matches. Here the CDR3 reads CASSLLQSGAYYEQYF. CDR3 nucleotide sequence: TGTGCCAGCAGCTTGTTGCAAAGCGGGGCTTACTACGAGCAGTACTTC.

This clone appeared a few times. V and J are TRBV4-2 and TRBJ1-1, with D perhaps TRBD1 (6 bases). Germline loops: CDR1 LGHNA, CDR2 YNFKEQ. The CDR3 is 14 amino acids. V lost 0 bases, J lost 6 bases, and 11 bases lay in between. The CDR3 nucleotides read TGTGCCAGCAGCCAAGATATGCCAGGGGCTGAAGCTTTCTTT. Amino acids: CASSQDMPGAEAFF.

J is TRBJ1-4 and V is TRBV4-2, with a tentative D call TRBD1 (5 bases). The length of the CDR3 is 13 residues. Germline assignment: CDR1 LGHNA and CDR2 YNFKEQ. Trimming pared 7 bases from V and 5 bases from J, leaving 11 bases between. The CDR3 DNA reads as TGTGCCAGCAACGGGGCTGAAAATGAAAAACTGTTTTTT. Residues: CASNGAENEKLFF.

This chain links TRBV18 with TRBJ1-5; D unclear. This CDR3 is 12 amino acids long. V lost 0 bases and J lost 7, with 4 bases in between. The germline CDR1 and CDR2 sequences are KGHSH and LQKENI. The CDR3 loop is CASSPPGQPQHF. The CDR3 DNA sequence: TGTGCCAGCTCACCACCTGGCCAGCCCCAGCATTTT.

This clone was observed a handful of times. The V and J genes are TRBV10-3 and TRBJ1-3; D call uncertain. The V end lost 0 bases, the J end lost 0 bases, and 6 bases lay between the germline ends. This CDR3 has 15 residues. Germline CDR1 ENHRY, CDR2 SYGVKD. The CDR3 nucleotides are TGTGCCATCAGTGAGTCGAAGGTCTCTGGAAACACCATATATTTT. This gives the protein CAISESKVSGNTIYF.

The chain recombines TRBV5-4 with TRBJ2-1, with TRBD2 matching 13 bases. Germline V gene data show CDR1 as SGHNT and CDR2 as YYREEE (reference sequence). The CDR3 covers 16 residues. The V segment lost 4 bases and the J segment 6 bases; nucleotides outside the gene matches: 7. The CDR3 is CASSRGLAGDGNEQFF. CDR3 nucleotides: TGTGCCAGCAGCCGCGGACTAGCGGGAGACGGCAATGAGCAGTTCTTC.